This T cell receptor (beta chain) was sequenced for a study of molecular identifiers for immune sequencing clone quantification (dated by TCRdb to between 2018 and 2020). Study-level background: For a replicate experiment, RNA from roughly 20,000 or 100,000 naive CD8 T cells was divided into five aliquots, and four of the five aliquots were sequenced. The study was a methods study using CD8 T cells to benchmark molecular-identifier clustering-based TCR repertoire sequencing (MIDCIRS) and TCR RNA copy counting.

The full study reports these points: The naive libraries included spiked-in Jurkat TCR RNA (roughly 9 copies' worth), and this RNA is not part of the donor repertoire. Modeling estimated about three recovered TCR RNA copies per cell, compared with about 10 by digital PCR, which implies around 30% capture efficiency. Highly expanded clone sizes could be underestimated because identical TCR molecules may share a barcode. Spiked-in Jurkat TCR RNA equivalent to a single cell was reported to be detectable even among 850,000 to 1,000,000 naive CD8 T cells. Clones above 20 RNA copies held over 99% of molecules in CMV-specific effector cells but under 1% in naive cells. When barcode sub-clustering was left out, chimeric consensus sequences inflated TCR diversity, with chimeras reaching as high as 47%.

Compared with germline, V lacks 3 bases and J lacks 7 bases; bases without a gene match: 17. The CDR3 spans 19 residues, from the cysteine through the phenylalanine. The entry retains the CDR3 DNA only, 57 bases that are in frame from base 1. CDR1 and CDR2 are read off the germline V gene as SGHTA and FQGNSA. Library preparation employed PCR. The run used a NextSeq 500. Bulk TCR libraries were prepared as previously described, using TCR primers listed in Table S5. Purification of total RNA was performed with the Qiagen AllPrep DNA/RNA kit. Before analysis, reads from multiple sequencing runs of one library were combined. In the source study's methods: Reads were retained only if an exact TCR constant sequence was present, and the retained reads were trimmed to 150 nt and grouped according to their 12-nt molecular barcodes. Reads inside each barcode group were sub-clustered using a 15% Levenshtein threshold, and a quality-weighted consensus sequence was constructed for each RNA molecule. Non-functional sequences were discarded, and so were lower-count sequences lying one edit away from another sequence. On the basis of fitting two negative binomial distributions, barcode sub-clusters with fewer than 20% of the maximum read count were discarded. Starting from the raw public reads, TCRdb applied fastp trimming at Q25, assembled clones with MiXCR and retained in-frame beta chains. Rows with a matching CDR3 protein are joined into one entry that keeps the most common DNA and genes. These V and J calls rely on TCRdb rather than the paper's analysis. The table for this sample lists approximately 590,000 distinct CDR3 sequences; about 25% of them were counted only once. The ten top clones hold 0.6% to 0.9% of the sample.

Naive CD8 T cell libraries were made from 20,000 to 1,000,000 sorted cells using 10%, 30% or 50% of purified RNA. Naive CD8 T cells were FACS-sorted as CD8+CD4-CCR7+CD45RA+ on a BD FACSAria II into RLT Plus buffer. Detection sensitivity was tested by spiking Jurkat RNA equal to about eleven TCR copies' worth into samples containing roughly 19,000-1,100,000 naive CD8 T cells. CD8 T cells were enriched with RosetteSep CD8+ T Cell Enrichment Cocktail and Ficoll-Paque, followed by ACK red cell lysis. This clonotype was seen ten or more times. Its antigen is still unknown. Base qualities are not recorded, but no much larger clone differs from it by a single base.

Material for sequencing was naive CD8+ T cells from blood, with Jurkat cell RNA spiked in. The cell subset or site label for this specimen denotes: FACS-sorted CD8+CD4-CCR7+CD45RA+ naive T cells. The clonotype was recovered from a human donor in good health. Some libraries in this study had Jurkat cell RNA spiked in. The rearranged segments are TRBV7-2 and TRBJ2-3; TRBD2 lines up with 12 middle nucleotides. This receptor carries the CDR3 CASSFVVLAGGPRGNTQYF. The DNA reads TGTGCCAGCAGCTTCGTTGTTCTAGCGGGAGGGCCGAGGGGAAATACGCAGTATTTT.